The T cell receptor (beta chain) described here comes from a study of T cells in Graves' hyperthyroidism and ophthalmopathy. RNA transcripts provided the source from which TCR beta CDR3 regions were amplified. The TCR CDR3 was amplified in a first-round RT-PCR using the HTBI primer set. TCRdb used MiXCR to reprocess the multiplex PCR reads, holding one entry per CDR3 protein. Of hundreds of thousands of distinct CDR3 sequences in the sample, about 25% were seen once. Trimming cost V 1 base and J 9 bases, with 4 bases left between them. In germline, CDR1 is MNHNS, CDR2 SASEGT. This CDR3 is built from 11 residues.

The source of this sequence is a woman in her thirties or forties with Graves' ophthalmopathy. Sequenced input: blood. V gene TRBV6-1 combines with J gene TRBJ2-1; D is ambiguous. The CDR3 spells CASSEGGEQFF. CDR3 in DNA: TGTGCCAGCAGTGAAGGGGGTGAGCAGTTCTTC.